The 20 T cell receptor beta chains reported below all come from one sample, sequenced in a study of identifying expanded T cells in peripheral blood (dated by TCRdb to between 2017 and 2020). The protocol used for the library was the immunoSEQ multiplex PCR assay. TCRdb retrieved this table from immuneACCESS and kept in-frame rearrangements only. Not all clones are present; in checked studies, unresolved V genes account for under half, and no reason is known for the remainder. Here the sample has about 100,000 clones; more than 70% occur a single time. The leading ten clones occupy approximately 4% of the sample. Sequenced material: blood. All receptors derive from a person between 18 and 69 years old in good health.

The chain combines TRBV7-3 with TRBJ2-3; 8 bases align to TRBD1. This CDR3 comprises 15 residues. V trimming: 2 bases; J trimming: 4 bases; junction bases outside the gene matches: 5. Per the germline V gene, CDR1 is SGHTA and CDR2 is FQGTGA. The CDR3 nucleotides are TGTGCCAGCAGCTTACTCGGGACAGGCTCAGATACGCAGTATTTT. Translating it yields CASSLLGTGSDTQYF.

This clone was seen more than once but under ten times. The chain has TRBV20-1 and TRBJ1-1; D unclear. Trimming removed 2 bases from V and 1 base from J, with 2 bases in between. CDR1 is DFQATT and CDR2 is SNEGSKA in the germline V gene (reference sequence). The CDR3 extends over 11 amino acids. CDR3 in amino acids: CSARQNTEAFF. CDR3 coding DNA: TGCAGTGCTAGACAGAACACTGAAGCTTTCTTT.

The chain couples TRBV5-4 to TRBJ1-2, with D perhaps TRBD1 (6 bases). The CDR3 covers 13 residues. The V end lost 3 bases, the J end lost 6 bases, and 12 bases lay between the germline ends. Germline V gene data show CDR1 as SGHNT and CDR2 as YYREEE (reference sequence). The CDR3 reads CASSSTGSDGYTF. The DNA for the CDR3 is TGTGCCAGCAGCTCAACAGGGAGCGATGGCTACACCTTC.

This clone was detected only once. V gene TRBV9 combines with J gene TRBJ1-6; unclear D gene. Germline CDR1 reads SGDLS; CDR2 reads YYNGEE. V was trimmed by 3 bases and J by 7 bases, leaving 14 bases between them. This CDR3 contains 15 residues. In DNA, the CDR3 is TGTGCCAGCAGCGATGGGAACGGACTAAATTCACCCCTCCACTTT. It encodes CASSDGNGLNSPLHF.

The chain employs TRBV28 and TRBJ2-3, with TRBD2 identical over 7 bases. Germline-derived CDR1 and CDR2 are MDHEN and SYDVKM. Unmatched junction bases numbered 18, after V lost 3 bases and J lost 6 bases. The CDR3 has 18 residues. CDR3 amino acids: CASSFPPGSGEGSDTQYF. CDR3 DNA sequence: TGTGCCAGCAGTTTCCCGCCGGGAAGTGGGGAGGGCAGCGATACGCAGTATTTT.

The chain joins TRBV19 to TRBJ2-7; 12 positions agree with TRBD1. J gave up 5 bases and V 11 bases, and 19 bases lay outside the gene matches. This CDR3 has 17 amino acids. Germline values: CDR1 LNHDA, CDR2 SQIVND (reference sequence). As DNA, the CDR3 is TGTGCCTCTAGTGGGACCGGGACAGGGGGCTTATTGGACGAGCAGTACTTC. This translates into CASSGTGTGGLLDEQYF.

In nucleotides, the CDR3 is TGTGCCAGCATGGGGGAACCTAGCGTAGACAGCACCTATCAGCCCCAGCATTTT. Translation: CASMGEPSVDSTYQPQHF. The chain has TRBV5-7 and TRBJ1-5, with TRBD1 as a possible D gene (5 bases). TRBV5-7 is labeled an ORF, and its function is uncertain. The CDR3 loop spans 18 amino acids. The V end was cut by 6 bases, the J end by 5 bases, with 27 bases between.

The rearrangement links TRBV5-6 to TRBJ2-5; maybe TRBD2 (6 bases). Germline V gene data show CDR1 as SGHDT and CDR2 as YYEEEE. CDR3 length: 14 residues. Between the trimmed V and J ends, which lost 3 bases and 2 bases, there was a span of 11 bases. The CDR3 nucleotides read TGTGCCAGCAGCTACCGGGGGACTCAAGAGACCCAGTACTTC. Encoded protein: CASSYRGTQETQYF.

This rearrangement joins TRBV19 to TRBJ2-7, with D possibly being TRBD2 (5 bases). CDR3 length: 15 residues. Per the germline V gene, CDR1 is LNHDA and CDR2 is SQIVND (reference sequence). Trimming left V 3 bases short and J 3 bases short, with 15 bases between. The CDR3 loop reads CASSITLDSDYEQYF. The CDR3 coding sequence is TGTGCCAGTAGTATTACTCTGGACTCGGACTACGAGCAGTACTTC.

The V and J genes are TRBV7-6 and TRBJ2-7, with 9 bases matching TRBD2. This CDR3 is 15 amino acids long. The V gene end was trimmed by 1 base and the J gene end by 5 bases; junction bases not matched to a gene: 6. The germline CDR1 and CDR2 sequences are SGHVS and FNYEAQ. The CDR3 protein is CASSLGPSGVNEQYF. CDR3 in DNA: TGTGCCAGCAGCTTAGGTCCTAGCGGGGTAAACGAGCAGTACTTC.

The chain combines TRBV27 with TRBJ1-1; TRBD1 matches 7 bases. V lost 0 bases, J lost 0 bases, and 7 bases stayed unmatched. The germline gives CDR1 MNHEY, CDR2 SMNVEV (reference sequence). The CDR3 has 17 residues. CDR3 in DNA: TGTGCCAGCAGTTTATCTTTTGGGGACAGTATGAACACTGAAGCTTTCTTT. Translating it yields CASSLSFGDSMNTEAFF.

This clone was detected once. CDR3 bases: TGTGCCAGCAGCGGCGGGTCCCCGAACACTGAAGCTTTCTTT. As protein: CASSGGSPNTEAFF. V usage is TRBV9 and J usage is TRBJ1-1; D gene uncertain. The CDR3 totals 14 residues. The germline V gene has CDR1 SGDLS and CDR2 YYNGEE. With 3 bases removed from V and 1 base from J, the gap between germline ends came to 10 bases.

The chain links TRBV18 to TRBJ1-6; D might be TRBD1 (6 bases). Trimming shortened V by 3 bases and J by 10 bases, and 13 bases separated the two germline ends. CDR3 size: 14 residues. Germline V gene sequence: CDR1 KGHSH, CDR2 LQKENI. CDR3 in DNA: TGTGCCAGCTCACCTGAGGGGGAGAGCTCACCCCTCCACTTT. Translation: CASSPEGESSPLHF. The complete variable domain, with remaining parts taken from reference TRBV18 and TRBJ1-6, reads NAGVMQNPRHLVRRRGQEARLRCSPMKGHSHVYWYRQLPEEGLKFMVYLQKENIIDESGMPKERFSAEFPKEGPSILRIQQVVRGDSAAYFCASSPEGESSPLHFGNGTRLTVT.

This clone was observed a handful of times. The chain combines TRBV5-5 with TRBJ1-2; D not certain. The CDR3 totals 13 residues. The germline V gene has CDR1 SGHKS and CDR2 YYEKEE (reference sequence). Trimming left V 1 base short and J 7 bases short, with 11 bases between. In DNA form, the CDR3 reads TGTGCCAGCAGCTTGTGGGGAGGTACTGGCTACACCTTC. It codes for CASSLWGGTGYTF. The full variable domain, completed using reference TRBV5-5 and TRBJ1-2, is DAGVTQSPTHLIKTRGQQVTLRCSPISGHKSVSWYQQVLGQGPQFIFQYYEKEERGRGNFPDRFSARQFPNYSSELNVNALLLGDSALYLCASSLWGGTGYTFGSGTRLTVV.

Turning to this clone: A junction end diverges from the germline sequence, so it may reflect a read error. Other DNA variants within this sample encode the same CDR3. The chain uses TRBV7-9 and TRBJ1-1; D remains unclear. The CDR3 has 12 residues. Looked up from germline, CDR1 is SEHNR and CDR2 is FQNEAQ (reference sequence). The CDR3 sequence: CASNFEFAEAFF. CDR3 nucleotide sequence: TGTGCCAGCAACTTTGAGTTTGCTGAAGCCTTCTTC.

The chain is built from TRBV19 and TRBJ2-2, with a weak D call TRBD2 (6 bases). Germline values: CDR1 LNHDA, CDR2 SQIVND (reference sequence). Trimming shortened V by 3 bases and J by 5 bases, and 13 bases separated the two germline ends. The CDR3 is made up of 15 amino acids. The DNA for the CDR3 is TGTGCCAGTAGTATTGAGGCGGGGCGAACCGGGGAGCTGTTTTTT. This codes for CASSIEAGRTGELFF.

This clone was observed a handful of times. The chain employs TRBV28 and TRBJ2-5, with no clear D. The CDR3 loop spans 13 amino acids. V was cut by 2 bases and J by 5 bases, with 9 bases left in between. Germline CDR1 reads MDHEN; CDR2 reads SYDVKM. The CDR3 here is CASSLKAVETQYF. CDR3 sequence (DNA): TGTGCCAGCAGTTTAAAGGCGGTGGAGACCCAGTACTTC. Full variable domain (remainder filled in from reference TRBV28 and TRBJ2-5): DVKVTQSSRYLVKRTGEKVFLECVQDMDHENMFWYRQDPGLGLRLIYFSYDVKMKEKGDIPEGYSVSREKKERFSLILESASTNQTSMYLCASSLKAVETQYFGPGTRLLVL.

The chain combines TRBV6-5 with TRBJ2-1; D gene ambiguous. Looked up from germline, CDR1 is MNHEY and CDR2 is SVGAGI. The CDR3 loop spans 13 amino acids. V was clipped by 7 bases and J by 4 bases, with 11 bases between them. The DNA for the CDR3 is TGTGCCAGCAAAGCCGGACCTTACAATGAGCAGTTCTTC. The encoded protein is CASKAGPYNEQFF.

The chain has TRBV6-5 and TRBJ1-1; no reliable D call. Germline values: CDR1 MNHEY, CDR2 SVGAGI. This CDR3 region has 14 residues. Between the trimmed V and J ends, which lost 7 bases and 0 bases, there was a span of 12 bases. This CDR3 reads CASTPGGVNTEAFF. CDR3 in DNA: TGTGCCAGCACCCCCGGTGGGGTGAACACTGAAGCTTTCTTT.

The V call is TRBV15, the J call TRBJ1-2; D might be TRBD1 (5 bases). V lost 4 bases to trimming and J lost 5 bases, with 17 bases between them. This CDR3 has 15 residues. The V gene's germline CDR1 is LNHNV and CDR2 YYDKDF (reference sequence). The CDR3 sequence: CATSIPRGEGYGYTF. DNA of the CDR3: TGTGCCACCAGCATCCCCCGAGGGGAAGGGTATGGCTACACCTTC.